Listed below are T cell receptor beta chains from one sample, sequenced in a study of T cells after yellow fever vaccination. TCRdb fed the 5' RACE reads into MiXCR, producing one record per CDR3 protein. Of 250,000 to 350,000 distinct CDR3 sequences in the sample, 3.5% to 4.5% were seen once. The sample consisted of PBMCs, taken 15 days after the yellow fever booster vaccination. These receptors were collected from a man aged 18-30 years who received the YFV17D yellow fever vaccine. The CDR3 runs from the conserved cysteine through the conserved F or W. D genes are given only for firm matches. Size is omitted from some rows. Given values are once, few, many or a class for expanded clones.

V,D,size,J,CDR3,DNA
TRBV7-2,TRBD1,NA,TRBJ2-7,CASSLWAGTGDGEQYF,TGTGCCAGCAGCTTATGGGCCGGGACAGGGGACGGCGAGCAGTACTTC
TRBV7-3,TRBD2,many,TRBJ2-3,CASSSLAGELDTQYF,TGTGCCAGCAGCTCTCTAGCGGGGGAGCTTGATACGCAGTATTTT
TRBV28,NA,NA,TRBJ1-2,CASRPQFGYTF,TGTGCCAGCAGGCCCCAGTTTGGCTACACCTTC
TRBV4-1,NA,many,TRBJ1-2,CASSQPQKGDGYTF,TGCGCCAGCAGCCAACCACAGAAGGGGGATGGCTACACCTTC
TRBV9,NA,many,TRBJ2-3,CASSVWGHITDTQYF,TGTGCCAGCAGCGTCTGGGGACATATCACAGATACGCAGTATTTT
TRBV18,NA,many,TRBJ1-6,CASSPLGHPGGSYNSPLHF,TGTGCCAGCTCACCCCTCGGACACCCTGGGGGCTCCTATAATTCACCCCTCCACTTT
TRBV12-3/TRBV12-4,NA,many,TRBJ2-5,CASSLPLASAGETQYF,TGTGCCAGCAGTTTGCCCCTCGCGTCAGCTGGAGAGACCCAGTACTTC
TRBV9,TRBD2,many,TRBJ2-5,CASSASGGEETQYF,TGTGCCAGCAGCGCTAGCGGGGGGGAGGAGACCCAGTACTTC
TRBV11-2,TRBD1,many,TRBJ1-5,CASSLGGQAYEPQHF,TGTGCCAGCAGCTTAGGGGGACAGGCCTACGAGCCCCAGCATTTT
TRBV7-8,NA,NA,TRBJ2-3,CASSTTNNPTDTQYF,TGTGCCAGCAGCACTACTAACAACCCCACAGATACGCAGTATTTT
TRBV5-1,NA,few,TRBJ1-5,CASSLEGNSNQPQHF,TGCGCCAGCAGCTTGGAAGGGAATAGCAATCAGCCCCAGCATTTT
TRBV5-4,NA,once,TRBJ1-2,CASSPGVGGYTF,TGTGCCAGCAGCCCGGGGGTGGGCGGCTACACCTTC
TRBV28,TRBD1,NA,TRBJ1-3,CASNQGVGNTIYF,TGTGCCAGCAATCAGGGGGTGGGAAACACCATATATTTT
TRBV9,NA,many,TRBJ2-3,CASSTLTPDTQYF,TGTGCCAGCAGCACCCTTACACCAGATACGCAGTATTTT
TRBV13,NA,many,TRBJ2-7,CASSNRRKSSYEQYF,TGTGCCAGCAGCAACAGGAGAAAGAGCTCCTACGAGCAGTACTTC
TRBV10-2,TRBD2,NA,TRBJ2-1,CASSEGGGPNEQFF,TGCGCCAGCAGTGAGGGGGGGGGACCCAATGAGCAGTTCTTC
TRBV7-2,NA,few,TRBJ2-2,CASSRPAGELFF,TGTGCCAGCAGCCGCCCGGCCGGGGAGCTGTTTTTT
TRBV24-1,NA,many,TRBJ2-1,CATSDFVRGPEWNEQFF,TGTGCCACCAGTGATTTCGTTCGGGGCCCGGAGTGGAATGAGCAGTTCTTC
TRBV7-3,TRBD2,many,TRBJ2-1,CASSDSGGSYNEQFF,TGTGCCAGCAGCGATAGCGGGGGCTCCTACAATGAGCAGTTCTTC